This T cell receptor (beta chain) was sequenced for a study of cytomegalovirus exposure and HLA in healthy donors. Per germline, CDR1 MDHEN and CDR2 SYDVKM. This CDR3 comprises 20 residues. The V end was cut by 4 bases, the J end by 4 bases, with 32 bases between. The PCR employed 60 Vbeta primers together with 13 Jbeta primers. TCRdb's copy holds only in-frame clones and misses some; the assay was immunoSEQ multiplex PCR. The sample lists some 140,000 clones, 75% to 90% occurring once. With respect to this clone: Its antigen is currently unknown.

Whole-study findings and limits: A later analysis linked a missense DCLRE1C variant to TCR beta V- and J-gene trimming. A list of approximately 160 TCR beta chains associated with cytomegalovirus was given. Earlier analysis looked at TCR beta V segments, and most were productive about 87% or about 30% of the time.

The clonotype was recovered from a woman in her twenties or thirties in good health and CMV-seropositive. The sequenced material came from PBMCs. The chain combines TRBV28 with TRBJ2-7, with TRBD2 as a possible D gene (5 bases). The CDR3 spells CASSSERVAHPTKFPYEQYF. CDR3 nucleotides: TGTGCCAGCAGTTCCGAGAGGGTGGCACACCCGACTAAATTCCCTTACGAGCAGTACTTC.